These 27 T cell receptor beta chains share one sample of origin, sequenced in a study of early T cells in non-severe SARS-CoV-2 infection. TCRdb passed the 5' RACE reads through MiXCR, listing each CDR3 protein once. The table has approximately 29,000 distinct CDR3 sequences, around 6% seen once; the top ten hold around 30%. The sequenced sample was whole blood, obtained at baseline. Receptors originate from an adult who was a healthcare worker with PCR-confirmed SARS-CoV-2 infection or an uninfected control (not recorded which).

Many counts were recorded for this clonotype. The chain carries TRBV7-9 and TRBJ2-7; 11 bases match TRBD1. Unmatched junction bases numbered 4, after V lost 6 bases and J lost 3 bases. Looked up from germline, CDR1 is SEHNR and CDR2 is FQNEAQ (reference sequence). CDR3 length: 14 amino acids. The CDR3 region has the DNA TGTGCCAGCAGTCCGGGACAGGGGGGCTACGAGCAGTACTTC. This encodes CASSPGQGGYEQYF.

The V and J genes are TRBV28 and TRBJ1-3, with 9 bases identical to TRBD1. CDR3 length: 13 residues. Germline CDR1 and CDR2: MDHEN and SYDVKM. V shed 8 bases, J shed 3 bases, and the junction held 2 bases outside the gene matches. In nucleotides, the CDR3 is TGTGCCAGCTGGACAGGGGATGGAAACACCATATATTTT. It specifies CASWTGDGNTIYF.

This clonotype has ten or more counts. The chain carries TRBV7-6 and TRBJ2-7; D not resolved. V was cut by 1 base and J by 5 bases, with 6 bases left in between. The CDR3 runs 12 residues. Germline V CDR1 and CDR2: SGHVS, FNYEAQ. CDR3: CASSLVGDEQYF. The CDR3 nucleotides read TGTGCCAGCAGCTTAGTCGGCGACGAGCAGTACTTC.

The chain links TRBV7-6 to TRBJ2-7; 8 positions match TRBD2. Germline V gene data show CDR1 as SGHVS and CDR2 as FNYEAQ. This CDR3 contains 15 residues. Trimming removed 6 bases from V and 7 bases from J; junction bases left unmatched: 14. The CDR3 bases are TGTGCCAGCAGTACAGGAGCGGGAGCAGCGGGGGAGCAGTACTTC. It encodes CASSTGAGAAGEQYF.

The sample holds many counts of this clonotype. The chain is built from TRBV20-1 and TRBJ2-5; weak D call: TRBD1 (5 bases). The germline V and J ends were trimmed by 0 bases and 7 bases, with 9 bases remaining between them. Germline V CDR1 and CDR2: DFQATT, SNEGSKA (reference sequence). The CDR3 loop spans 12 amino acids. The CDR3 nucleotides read TGCAGTGCTAGAGATGTGGGGCTGACCCAGTACTTC. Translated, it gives CSARDVGLTQYF.

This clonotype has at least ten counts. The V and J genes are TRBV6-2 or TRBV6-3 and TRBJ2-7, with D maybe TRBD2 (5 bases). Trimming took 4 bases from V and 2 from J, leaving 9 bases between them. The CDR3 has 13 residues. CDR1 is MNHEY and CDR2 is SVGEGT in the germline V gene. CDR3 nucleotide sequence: TGTGCCAGCAGTTCCGGACTGACCTACGAGCAGTACTTC. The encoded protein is CASSSGLTYEQYF.

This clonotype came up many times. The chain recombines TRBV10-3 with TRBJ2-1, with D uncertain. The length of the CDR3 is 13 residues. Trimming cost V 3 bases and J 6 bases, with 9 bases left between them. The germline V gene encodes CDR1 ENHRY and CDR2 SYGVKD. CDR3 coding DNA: TGTGCCATCAGTGAAAGCGAGGTCAATGAGCAGTTCTTC. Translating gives CAISESEVNEQFF.

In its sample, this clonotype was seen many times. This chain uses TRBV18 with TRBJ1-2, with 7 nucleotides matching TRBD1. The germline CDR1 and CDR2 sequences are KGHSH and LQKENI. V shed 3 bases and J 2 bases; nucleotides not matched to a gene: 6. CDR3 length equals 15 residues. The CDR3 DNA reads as TGTGCCAGCTCACCGCAGGGACAGACCAACTATGGCTACACCTTC. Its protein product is CASSPQGQTNYGYTF.

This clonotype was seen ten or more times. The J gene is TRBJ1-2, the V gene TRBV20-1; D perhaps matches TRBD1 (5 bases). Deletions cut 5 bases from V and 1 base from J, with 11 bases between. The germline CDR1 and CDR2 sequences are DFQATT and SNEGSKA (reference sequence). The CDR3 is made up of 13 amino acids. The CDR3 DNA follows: TGCAGTGCTGAAACGACAGATAACTATGGCTACACCTTC. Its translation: CSAETTDNYGYTF.

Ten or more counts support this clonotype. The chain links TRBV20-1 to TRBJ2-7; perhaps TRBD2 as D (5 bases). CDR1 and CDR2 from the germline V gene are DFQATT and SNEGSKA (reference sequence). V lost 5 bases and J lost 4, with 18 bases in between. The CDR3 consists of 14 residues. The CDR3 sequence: CSAREDTRAYEQYF. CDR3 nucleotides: TGCAGTGCTCGCGAGGATACTAGGGCGTACGAGCAGTACTTC.

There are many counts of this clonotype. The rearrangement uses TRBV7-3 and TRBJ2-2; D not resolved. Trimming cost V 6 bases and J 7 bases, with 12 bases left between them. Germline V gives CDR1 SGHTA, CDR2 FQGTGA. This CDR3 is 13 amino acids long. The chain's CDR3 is CASRRNYNGELFF. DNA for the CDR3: TGTGCCAGCAGGAGGAACTACAACGGGGAGCTGTTTTTT.

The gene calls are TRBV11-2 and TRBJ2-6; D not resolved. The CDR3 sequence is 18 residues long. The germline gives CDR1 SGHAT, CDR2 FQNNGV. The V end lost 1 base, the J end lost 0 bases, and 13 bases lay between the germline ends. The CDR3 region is CASSLVLGWGSGANVLTF. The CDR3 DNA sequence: TGTGCCAGCAGCTTAGTTTTGGGGTGGGGCTCTGGGGCCAACGTCCTGACTTTC.

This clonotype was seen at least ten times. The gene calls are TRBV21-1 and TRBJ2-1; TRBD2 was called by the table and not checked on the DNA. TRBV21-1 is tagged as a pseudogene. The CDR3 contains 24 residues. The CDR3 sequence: CASSTRTGSGAGGLTDFTYNEQFF. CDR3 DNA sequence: TGTGCCAGCAGCACTAGGACAGGGAGCGGAGCGGGAGGACTCACTGATTTTACCTACAATGAGCAGTTCTTC.

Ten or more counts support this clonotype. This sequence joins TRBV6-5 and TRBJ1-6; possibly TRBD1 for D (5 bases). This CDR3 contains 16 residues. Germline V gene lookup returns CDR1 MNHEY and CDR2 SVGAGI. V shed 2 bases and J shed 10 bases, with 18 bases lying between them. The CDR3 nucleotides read TGTGCCAGCAGTTACACGGCGCAGGGAGTAGGCTCACCCCTCCACTTT. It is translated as CASSYTAQGVGSPLHF.

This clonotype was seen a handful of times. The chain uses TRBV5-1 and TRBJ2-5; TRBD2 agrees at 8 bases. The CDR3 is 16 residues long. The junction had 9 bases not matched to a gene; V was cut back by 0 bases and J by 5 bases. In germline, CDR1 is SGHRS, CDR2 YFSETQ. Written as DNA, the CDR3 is TGCGCCAGCAGCTTGGCGTCGCTAGCGGGTGCGGAGACCCAGTACTTC. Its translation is CASSLASLAGAETQYF.

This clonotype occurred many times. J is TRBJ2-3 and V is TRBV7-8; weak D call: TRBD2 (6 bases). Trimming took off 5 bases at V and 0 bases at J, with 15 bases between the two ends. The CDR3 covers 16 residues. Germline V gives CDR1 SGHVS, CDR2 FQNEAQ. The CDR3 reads CASSEHSGWSTDTQYF. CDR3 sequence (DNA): TGTGCCAGCAGCGAACATAGCGGATGGAGCACAGATACGCAGTATTTT. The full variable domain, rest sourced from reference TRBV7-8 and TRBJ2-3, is GAGVSQSPRYKVAKRGQDVALRCDPISGHVSLFWYQQALGQGPEFLTYFQNEAQLDKSGLPSDRFFAERPEGSVSTLKIQRTQQEDSAVYLCASSEHSGWSTDTQYFGPGTRLTVL.

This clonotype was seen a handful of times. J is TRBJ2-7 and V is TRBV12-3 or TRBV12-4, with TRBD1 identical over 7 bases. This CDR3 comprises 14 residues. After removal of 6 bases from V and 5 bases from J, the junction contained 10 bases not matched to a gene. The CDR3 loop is CASSPDRVTDEQYF. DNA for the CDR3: TGTGCCAGCAGCCCCGACAGGGTAACCGACGAGCAGTACTTC.

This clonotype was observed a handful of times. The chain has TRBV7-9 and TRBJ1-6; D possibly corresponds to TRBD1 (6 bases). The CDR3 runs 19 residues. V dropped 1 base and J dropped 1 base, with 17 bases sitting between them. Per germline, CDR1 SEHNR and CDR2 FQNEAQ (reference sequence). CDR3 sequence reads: CASSLVQGTAQSYNSPLHF. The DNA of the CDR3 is TGTGCCAGCAGCTTAGTCCAGGGGACCGCGCAGTCCTATAATTCACCCCTCCACTTT.

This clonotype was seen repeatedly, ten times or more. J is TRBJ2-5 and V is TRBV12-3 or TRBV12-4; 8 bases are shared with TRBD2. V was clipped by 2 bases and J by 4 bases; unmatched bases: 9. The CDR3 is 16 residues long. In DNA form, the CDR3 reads TGTGCCAGCAGTTTAAGGTCGGCGGGGGGTACAGAGACCCAGTACTTC. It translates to CASSLRSAGGTETQYF.

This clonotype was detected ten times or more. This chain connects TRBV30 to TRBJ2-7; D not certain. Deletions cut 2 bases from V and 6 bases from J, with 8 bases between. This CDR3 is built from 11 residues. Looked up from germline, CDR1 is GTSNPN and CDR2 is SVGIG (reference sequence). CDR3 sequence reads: CAWSISSEQYF. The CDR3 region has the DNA TGTGCCTGGAGTATAAGTTCCGAGCAGTACTTC.

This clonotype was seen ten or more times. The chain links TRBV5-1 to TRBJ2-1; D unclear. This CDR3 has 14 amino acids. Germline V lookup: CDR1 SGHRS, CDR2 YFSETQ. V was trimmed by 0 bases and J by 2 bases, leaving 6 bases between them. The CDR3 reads CASSLEQTYNEQFF. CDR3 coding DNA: TGCGCCAGCAGCTTGGAGCAGACCTACAATGAGCAGTTCTTC.

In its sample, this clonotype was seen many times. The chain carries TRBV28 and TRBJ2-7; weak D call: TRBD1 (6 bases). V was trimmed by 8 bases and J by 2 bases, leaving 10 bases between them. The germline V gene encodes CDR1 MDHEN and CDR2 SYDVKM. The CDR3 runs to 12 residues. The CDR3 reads CASSTGPYEQYF. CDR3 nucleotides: TGTGCCAGCTCGACAGGCCCCTACGAGCAGTACTTC.

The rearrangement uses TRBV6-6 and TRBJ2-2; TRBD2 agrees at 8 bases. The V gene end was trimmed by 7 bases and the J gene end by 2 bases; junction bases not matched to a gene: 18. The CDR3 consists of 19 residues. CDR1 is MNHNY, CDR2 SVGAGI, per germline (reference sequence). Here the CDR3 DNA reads TGTGCCAGCACCACCCGAGGGGAAACGGGGGGGCAAAACACCGGGGAGCTGTTTTTT. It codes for CASTTRGETGGQNTGELFF.

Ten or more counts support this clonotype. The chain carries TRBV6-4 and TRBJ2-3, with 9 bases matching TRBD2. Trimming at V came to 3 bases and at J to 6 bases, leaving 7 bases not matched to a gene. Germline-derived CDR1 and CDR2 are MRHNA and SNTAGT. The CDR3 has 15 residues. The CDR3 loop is CASSESSGISDTQYF. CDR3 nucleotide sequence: TGTGCCAGCAGTGAGTCTAGCGGGATTTCGGATACGCAGTATTTT.

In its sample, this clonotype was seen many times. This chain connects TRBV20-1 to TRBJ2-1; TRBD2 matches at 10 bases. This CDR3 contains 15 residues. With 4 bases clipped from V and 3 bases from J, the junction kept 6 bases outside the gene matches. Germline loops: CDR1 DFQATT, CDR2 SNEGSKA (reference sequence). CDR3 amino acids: CSANSLAGFYNEQFF. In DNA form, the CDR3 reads TGCAGTGCTAATTCACTAGCGGGGTTCTACAATGAGCAGTTCTTC.

CDR3 sequence reads: CASSERDTSLLTRGYTF. DNA of the CDR3: TGTGCCAGCAGTGAACGAGACACCAGCCTTTTAACTAGGGGCTACACCTTC. The J gene is TRBJ1-2, the V gene TRBV6-1; D unresolved. Trimming took off 2 bases at V and 8 bases at J, with 24 bases between the two ends. The CDR3 contains 17 residues. The V gene's germline CDR1 is MNHNS and CDR2 SASEGT.

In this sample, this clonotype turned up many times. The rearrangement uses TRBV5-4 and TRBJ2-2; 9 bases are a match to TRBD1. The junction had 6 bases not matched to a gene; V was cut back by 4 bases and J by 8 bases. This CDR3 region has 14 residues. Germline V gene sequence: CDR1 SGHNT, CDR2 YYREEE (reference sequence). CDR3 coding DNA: TGTGCCAGCAGCCTGAACAGGGGGCAAGGGGAGCTGTTTTTT. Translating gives CASSLNRGQGELFF. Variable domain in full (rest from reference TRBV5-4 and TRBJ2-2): ETGVTQSPTHLIKTRGQQVTLRCSSQSGHNTVSWYQQALGQGPQFIFQYYREEENGRGNFPPRFSGLQFPNYSSELNVNALELDDSALYLCASSLNRGQGELFFGEGSRLTVL.